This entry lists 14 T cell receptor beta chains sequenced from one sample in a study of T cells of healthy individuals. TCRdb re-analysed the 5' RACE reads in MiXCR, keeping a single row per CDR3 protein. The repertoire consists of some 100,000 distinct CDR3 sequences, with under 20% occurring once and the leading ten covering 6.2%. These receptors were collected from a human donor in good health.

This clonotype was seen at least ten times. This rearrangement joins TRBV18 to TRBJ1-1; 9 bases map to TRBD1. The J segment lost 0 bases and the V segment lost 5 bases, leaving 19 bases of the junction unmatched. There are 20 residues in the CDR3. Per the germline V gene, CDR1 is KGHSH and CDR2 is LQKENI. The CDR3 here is CASSTRALPGQGSLNTEAFF. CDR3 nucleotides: TGTGCCAGCTCAACCCGTGCTCTTCCGGGACAGGGATCTTTGAACACTGAAGCTTTCTTT.

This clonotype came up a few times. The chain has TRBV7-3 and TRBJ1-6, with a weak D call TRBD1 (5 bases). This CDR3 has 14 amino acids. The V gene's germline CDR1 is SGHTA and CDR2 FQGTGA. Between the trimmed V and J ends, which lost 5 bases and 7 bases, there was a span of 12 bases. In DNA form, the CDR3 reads TGTGCCAGCAGCGCATCGGGGGGGAATTCACCCCTCCACTTT. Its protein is CASSASGGNSPLHF. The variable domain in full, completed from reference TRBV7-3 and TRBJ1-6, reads GAGVSQTPSNKVTEKGKYVELRCDPISGHTALYWYRQSLGQGPEFLIYFQGTGAADDSGLPNDRFFAVRPEGSVSTLKIQRTERGDSAVYLCASSASGGNSPLHFGNGTRLTVT.

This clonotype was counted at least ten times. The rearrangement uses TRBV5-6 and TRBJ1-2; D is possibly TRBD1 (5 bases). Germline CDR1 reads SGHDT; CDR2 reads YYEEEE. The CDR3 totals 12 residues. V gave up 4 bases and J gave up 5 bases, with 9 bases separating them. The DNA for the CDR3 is TGTGCCAGCAGCCCGGACAATTATGGCTACACCTTC. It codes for CASSPDNYGYTF.

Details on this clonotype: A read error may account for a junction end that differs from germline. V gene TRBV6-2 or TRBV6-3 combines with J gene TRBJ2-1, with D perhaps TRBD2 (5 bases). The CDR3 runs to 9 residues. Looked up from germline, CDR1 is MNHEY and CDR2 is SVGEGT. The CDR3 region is CAAGGEQSF. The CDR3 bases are TGTGCCGCGGGCGGTGAGCAGTCCTTC.

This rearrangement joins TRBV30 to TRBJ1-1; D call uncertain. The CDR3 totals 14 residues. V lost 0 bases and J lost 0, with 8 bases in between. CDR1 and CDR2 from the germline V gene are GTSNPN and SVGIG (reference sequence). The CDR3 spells CAWSVSGVNTEAFF. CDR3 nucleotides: TGTGCCTGGAGTGTAAGTGGGGTGAACACTGAAGCTTTCTTT.

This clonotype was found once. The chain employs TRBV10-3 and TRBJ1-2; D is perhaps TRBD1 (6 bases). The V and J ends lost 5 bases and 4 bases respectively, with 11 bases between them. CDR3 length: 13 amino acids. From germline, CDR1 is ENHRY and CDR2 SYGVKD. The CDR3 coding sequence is TGTGCCATCAGTCCTGGGGACATCTATGGCTACACCTTC. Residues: CAISPGDIYGYTF.

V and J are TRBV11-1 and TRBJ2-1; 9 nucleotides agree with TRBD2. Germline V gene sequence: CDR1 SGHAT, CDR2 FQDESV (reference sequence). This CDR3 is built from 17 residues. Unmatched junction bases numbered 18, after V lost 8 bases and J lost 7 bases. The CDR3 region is CASYNSKRGVGRNEQFF. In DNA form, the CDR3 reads TGTGCCAGCTACAACTCCAAGCGGGGGGTGGGAAGGAATGAGCAGTTCTTC. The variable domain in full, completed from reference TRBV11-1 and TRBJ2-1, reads EAEVAQSPRYKITEKSQAVAFWCDPISGHATLYWYRQILGQGPELLVQFQDESVVDDSQLPKDRFSAERLKGVDSTLKIQPAELGDSAMYLCASYNSKRGVGRNEQFFGPGTRLTVL.

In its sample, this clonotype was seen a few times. CDR3 nucleotide sequence: TGTGCCAGCAGTTCGGGACAGGGGTCCAACACTGAAGCTTTCTTT. As protein: CASSSGQGSNTEAFF. The genes are TRBV6-6 and TRBJ1-1; the match to TRBD1 covers 10 bases. The V and J ends lost 4 bases and 2 bases, in that order; junction bases with no gene match: 4. This CDR3 comprises 15 residues. CDR1 MNHNY and CDR2 SVGAGI come from the germline V gene (reference sequence).

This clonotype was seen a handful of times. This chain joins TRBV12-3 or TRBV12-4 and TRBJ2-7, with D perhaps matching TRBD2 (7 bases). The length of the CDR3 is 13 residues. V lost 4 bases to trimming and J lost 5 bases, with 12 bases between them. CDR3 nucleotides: TGTGCCAGCAGTTGGCCCGGGGGGCACGAGCAGTACTTC. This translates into CASSWPGGHEQYF.

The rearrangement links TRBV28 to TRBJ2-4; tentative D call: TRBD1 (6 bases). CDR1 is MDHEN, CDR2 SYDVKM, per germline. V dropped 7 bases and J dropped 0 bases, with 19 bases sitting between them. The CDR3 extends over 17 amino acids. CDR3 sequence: CASTLRGANLAKNIQYF. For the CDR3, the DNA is TGTGCCAGCACCCTCAGGGGAGCCAACCTAGCCAAAAACATTCAGTACTTC.

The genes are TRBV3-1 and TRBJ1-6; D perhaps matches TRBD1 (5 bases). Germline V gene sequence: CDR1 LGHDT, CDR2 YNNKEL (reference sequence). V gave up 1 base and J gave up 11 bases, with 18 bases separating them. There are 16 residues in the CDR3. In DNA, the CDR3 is TGTGCCAGCAGCCAAGGGGATCCAGGCGGGGGGGCACCCCTCCACTTT. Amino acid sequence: CASSQGDPGGGAPLHF.

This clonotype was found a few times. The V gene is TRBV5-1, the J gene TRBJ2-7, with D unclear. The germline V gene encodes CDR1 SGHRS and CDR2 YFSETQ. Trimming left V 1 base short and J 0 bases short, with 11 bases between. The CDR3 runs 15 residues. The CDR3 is CASSLSAESSYEQYF. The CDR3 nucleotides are TGCGCCAGCAGCTTGTCGGCAGAAAGCTCCTACGAGCAGTACTTC.

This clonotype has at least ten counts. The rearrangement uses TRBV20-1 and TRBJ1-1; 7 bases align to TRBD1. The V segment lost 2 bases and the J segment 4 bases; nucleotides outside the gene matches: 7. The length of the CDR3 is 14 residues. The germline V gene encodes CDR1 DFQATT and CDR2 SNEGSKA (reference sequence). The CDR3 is CSARLSTGSTEAFF. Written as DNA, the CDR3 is TGCAGTGCTAGACTTTCGACAGGGAGCACTGAAGCTTTCTTT.

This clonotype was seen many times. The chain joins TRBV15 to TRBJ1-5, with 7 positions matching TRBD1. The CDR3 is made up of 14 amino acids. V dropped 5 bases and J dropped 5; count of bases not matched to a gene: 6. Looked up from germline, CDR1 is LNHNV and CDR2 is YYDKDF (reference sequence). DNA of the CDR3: TGTGCCACCAGCGCAGGGGGGGGGGATCAGCCCCAGCATTTT. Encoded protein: CATSAGGGDQPQHF.